Presented here are 25 T cell receptor beta chains from one specimen sequenced in a study of blood T cell repertoires in COVID-19. Method: immunoSEQ multiplex PCR; TCRdb's copy keeps in-frame clones and lacks some. Of 650,000 to 800,000 clones listed, around 90% are singletons. Source material: peripheral blood. Receptor source: a young woman with acute or convalescent COVID-19.

The count of this clone is one. The rearrangement joins TRBV4-1 to TRBJ1-2; D ambiguous. The ends were cut back, 0 bases at V and 3 bases at J, with 17 bases in the middle. This CDR3 has 17 amino acids. CDR1 is MGHRA, CDR2 YSYEKL, per germline. The CDR3 DNA reads TGCGCCAGCAGCCAAGAATCTTCGGGGAGGGCGTACTATGGCTACACCTTC. Translation: CASSQESSGRAYYGYTF.

This chain connects TRBV6-4 to TRBJ1-5, with D possibly matching TRBD1 (6 bases). CDR1 and CDR2 (germline): MRHNA, SNTAGT. V was trimmed by 3 bases and J by 6 bases, leaving 9 bases between them. This CDR3 region has 13 residues. The CDR3 spells CASSEQGPQPQHF. Here the CDR3 DNA reads TGTGCCAGCAGTGAACAGGGTCCTCAGCCCCAGCATTTT.

This chain uses TRBV27 with TRBJ2-3; unclear D gene. Germline loops: CDR1 MNHEY, CDR2 SMNVEV (reference sequence). The CDR3 covers 13 residues. Trimming stripped 5 bases from V and 2 bases from J, with 8 bases between. DNA of the CDR3: TGTGCCAGCAGTCCCTACGACACAGATACGCAGTATTTT. This encodes CASSPYDTDTQYF.

In this sample, this clone turned up a few times. The rearrangement links TRBV23-1 to TRBJ1-6, with a possible D match to TRBD1 (5 bases). TRBV23-1 is marked as an open reading frame, function uncertain. The CDR3 runs to 16 residues. Trimming left V 7 bases short and J 0 bases short, with 13 bases between. Written as DNA, the CDR3 is TGCGCCAGCATGACGGACGACAGCTCCTATAATTCACCCCTCCACTTT. This encodes CASMTDDSSYNSPLHF.

The genes are TRBV10-3 and TRBJ2-7, with D perhaps matching TRBD1 (6 bases). The CDR3 is 14 residues long. V lost 1 base and J lost 1, with 8 bases in between. Germline V gene sequence: CDR1 ENHRY, CDR2 SYGVKD. The CDR3 bases are TGTGCCATCAGTGAGTTACAGGGTTCCTACGAGCAGTACTTC. Encoded protein: CAISELQGSYEQYF.

CDR3 sequence reads: CASSETLQGYGYTF. CDR3 sequence (DNA): TGTGCCAGCAGTGAAACCTTGCAGGGGTATGGCTACACCTTC. The chain recombines TRBV6-1 with TRBJ1-2, with D perhaps TRBD1 (6 bases). The germline V gene encodes CDR1 MNHNS and CDR2 SASEGT. The V end was cut by 2 bases, the J end by 5 bases, with 12 bases between. The length of the CDR3 is 14 residues.

V and J are TRBV24-1 and TRBJ2-2; weak D call: TRBD2 (6 bases). CDR3 length equals 15 residues. CDR1 KGHDR and CDR2 SFDVKD come from the germline V gene. Trimming cost V 0 bases and J 6 bases, with 10 bases left between them. CDR3 loop: CATSDLRREAGELFF. Here the CDR3 DNA reads TGTGCCACCAGTGATTTGCGGAGGGAAGCCGGGGAGCTGTTTTTT.

V gene TRBV18 combines with J gene TRBJ2-3, with unresolved D. This CDR3 is built from 15 residues. V shed 5 bases and J shed 0 bases, with 12 bases lying between them. Germline assignment: CDR1 KGHSH and CDR2 LQKENI. CDR3 region: CASSYTITSTDTQYF. CDR3 nucleotides: TGTGCCAGCTCATATACCATAACTAGCACAGATACGCAGTATTTT.

The chain joins TRBV29-1 to TRBJ1-5; D ambiguous. The CDR3 has 16 residues. V shed 1 base and J shed 3 bases, with 16 bases lying between them. CDR1 and CDR2 (germline): SQVTM, ANQGSEA. CDR3 sequence reads: CSVEGGGRRVNQPQHF. CDR3 nucleotides: TGCAGCGTTGAAGGGGGAGGGCGGAGAGTCAATCAGCCCCAGCATTTT.

The rearrangement uses TRBV6-5 and TRBJ2-1; 10 bases agree with TRBD2. CDR1 is MNHEY and CDR2 is SVGAGI in the germline V gene. After removal of 2 bases from V and 5 bases from J, the junction contained 6 bases not matched to a gene. The CDR3 extends over 16 amino acids. CDR3: CASSYERGGRDNEQFF. CDR3 coding DNA: TGTGCCAGCAGTTACGAGCGGGGGGGCCGGGACAATGAGCAGTTCTTC.

This rearrangement joins TRBV12-2 to TRBJ1-2; TRBD1 reflects the table's D call only, with no check against the DNA. TRBV12-2 is a pseudogene locus. The CDR3 contains 17 residues. The CDR3 nucleotides are TGTGCAAGTCGCTTAGTTATTCACAGGCAACGAAACTATGGCTACACCTTC. This encodes CASRLVIHRQRNYGYTF.

This clone was observed at least ten times. CDR3 protein: CASSLRGRQFF. The CDR3 DNA reads TGTGCCAGCAGCTTGCGGGGGCGGCAGTTCTTC. The chain links TRBV12-1 to TRBJ2-1; TRBD2, the table's D call, was not compared with the DNA. TRBV12-1 constitutes a pseudogene. This CDR3 comprises 11 residues.

The chain uses TRBV18 and TRBJ2-2; TRBD1 agrees at 9 bases. With 2 bases clipped from V and 1 base from J, the junction kept 11 bases outside the gene matches. Germline assignment: CDR1 KGHSH and CDR2 LQKENI. The CDR3 has 19 residues. This CDR3 reads CASSPSQGASRLNTGELFF. The CDR3 coding sequence is TGTGCCAGCTCACCATCACAGGGGGCGTCTCGATTGAACACCGGGGAGCTGTTTTTT.

The chain couples TRBV6-5 to TRBJ2-1; 7 bases align to TRBD1. This CDR3 region has 15 residues. V was clipped by 5 bases and J by 12 bases; unmatched bases: 16. CDR1 MNHEY and CDR2 SVGAGI come from the germline V gene. This CDR3 is CASSQRRRDSGPQFF. The CDR3 DNA is TGTGCCAGCAGTCAACGACGCCGGGACAGCGGACCGCAGTTCTTC.

The chain joins TRBV7-2 to TRBJ2-7; D perhaps matches TRBD2 (6 bases). V was clipped by 6 bases and J by 7 bases, with 16 bases between them. This CDR3 spans 13 amino acids. Germline CDR1 reads SGHTA; CDR2 reads FQGNSA. The DNA for the CDR3 is TGTGCCAGCAGTCGGCTCAGGGCGGGGGAGCAGTACTTC. It encodes CASSRLRAGEQYF.

The chain carries TRBV6-1 and TRBJ1-2, with D maybe TRBD1 (5 bases). Germline values: CDR1 MNHNS, CDR2 SASEGT. Trimming shortened V by 2 bases and J by 5 bases, and 6 bases separated the two germline ends. CDR3 length equals 12 residues. The CDR3 is CASSEPGYGYTF. The CDR3 coding sequence is TGTGCCAGCAGTGAACCAGGGTATGGCTACACCTTC.

This chain uses TRBV6-5 with TRBJ2-1; 10 bases fit TRBD2. The V segment lost 0 bases and the J segment 7 bases; nucleotides outside the gene matches: 6. The length of the CDR3 is 16 residues. Germline CDR1 MNHEY, CDR2 SVGAGI. The CDR3 DNA sequence: TGTGCCAGCAGTTACTCCAACAGCGGGGGGGAAAATGAGCAGTTCTTC. Translating it yields CASSYSNSGGENEQFF.

This chain connects TRBV15 to TRBJ2-1; TRBD2 matches at 7 bases. Germline-derived CDR1 and CDR2 are LNHNV and YYDKDF (reference sequence). The V segment lost 1 base and the J segment 6 bases; nucleotides outside the gene matches: 9. This CDR3 comprises 16 residues. CDR3 amino acids: CATSRAYTTSPNEQFF. DNA of the CDR3: TGTGCCACCAGCAGAGCCTATACGACTAGCCCCAATGAGCAGTTCTTC.

The rearrangement joins TRBV28 to TRBJ1-2; 7 nucleotides align to TRBD1. The CDR3 is made up of 12 amino acids. Trimming removed 10 bases from V and 3 bases from J; junction bases left unmatched: 5. Germline V gene sequence: CDR1 MDHEN, CDR2 SYDVKM. CDR3 sequence reads: CATRDSYYGYTF. The CDR3, as DNA: TGTGCCACCAGGGACAGTTACTATGGCTACACCTTC.

V gene TRBV6-5 combines with J gene TRBJ1-1; weak D call: TRBD1 (5 bases). The CDR3 extends over 15 amino acids. Per the germline V gene, CDR1 is MNHEY and CDR2 is SVGAGI. V lost 8 bases, J lost 0 bases, and 16 bases lay in between. The chain's CDR3 is CASGGGDTVNTEAFF. CDR3 nucleotides: TGTGCCAGCGGGGGAGGTGATACGGTGAACACTGAAGCTTTCTTT.

A word on this clone: The limits of the CDR3 on the DNA are not certain, so only TCRdb's listed CDR3 is given. The V call is TRBV19, the J call TRBJ1-6. The CDR3 length is 14 residues, termini included. Germline lookup yields CDR1 LNHDA and CDR2 SQIVND (reference sequence). The CDR3 is CASSSGGNNSPLHF.

This chain's CDR3 is CATGVRVVTEAFF. CDR3 DNA sequence: TGTGCCACCGGAGTCAGGGTAGTCACTGAAGCTTTCTTT. The chain carries TRBV12-3 or TRBV12-4 and TRBJ1-1; possibly TRBD1 for D (5 bases). Trimming stripped 10 bases from V and 4 bases from J, with 16 bases between. This CDR3 has 13 amino acids.

The J gene is TRBJ1-1, the V gene TRBV7-2; D is perhaps TRBD1 (6 bases). The CDR3 extends over 14 amino acids. V lost 6 bases and J lost 0, with 11 bases in between. CDR1 and CDR2 (germline): SGHTA, FQGNSA. The CDR3 nucleotides are TGTGCCAGCAGGCAAACAGGGTTGAACACTGAAGCTTTCTTT. It translates to CASRQTGLNTEAFF. Filled out from reference TRBV7-2 and TRBJ1-1, the complete variable domain reads GAGVSQSPSNKVTEKGKDVELRCDPISGHTALYWYRQSLGQGLEFLIYFQGNSAPDKSGLPSDRFSAERTGGSVSTLTIQRTQQEDSAVYLCASRQTGLNTEAFFGQGTRLTVV.

The chain uses TRBV12-3 or TRBV12-4 and TRBJ1-1, with 10 bases fitting TRBD1. CDR3 length equals 12 residues. V trimming: 6 bases; J trimming: 13 bases; junction bases outside the gene matches: 8. CDR3 in DNA: TGTGCCAGCAGGGGCCCGGACAGGGGGGATTTCTTT. Residues: CASRGPDRGDFF.

The chain uses TRBV6-5 and TRBJ1-1, with D possibly matching TRBD1 (5 bases). The CDR3 spans 13 residues. Germline loops: CDR1 MNHEY, CDR2 SVGAGI. With 2 bases removed from V and 5 bases from J, the gap between germline ends came to 9 bases. The DNA of the CDR3 is TGTGCCAGCAGTTACGGGCGACAGACTGAAGCTTTCTTT. Protein product: CASSYGRQTEAFF.